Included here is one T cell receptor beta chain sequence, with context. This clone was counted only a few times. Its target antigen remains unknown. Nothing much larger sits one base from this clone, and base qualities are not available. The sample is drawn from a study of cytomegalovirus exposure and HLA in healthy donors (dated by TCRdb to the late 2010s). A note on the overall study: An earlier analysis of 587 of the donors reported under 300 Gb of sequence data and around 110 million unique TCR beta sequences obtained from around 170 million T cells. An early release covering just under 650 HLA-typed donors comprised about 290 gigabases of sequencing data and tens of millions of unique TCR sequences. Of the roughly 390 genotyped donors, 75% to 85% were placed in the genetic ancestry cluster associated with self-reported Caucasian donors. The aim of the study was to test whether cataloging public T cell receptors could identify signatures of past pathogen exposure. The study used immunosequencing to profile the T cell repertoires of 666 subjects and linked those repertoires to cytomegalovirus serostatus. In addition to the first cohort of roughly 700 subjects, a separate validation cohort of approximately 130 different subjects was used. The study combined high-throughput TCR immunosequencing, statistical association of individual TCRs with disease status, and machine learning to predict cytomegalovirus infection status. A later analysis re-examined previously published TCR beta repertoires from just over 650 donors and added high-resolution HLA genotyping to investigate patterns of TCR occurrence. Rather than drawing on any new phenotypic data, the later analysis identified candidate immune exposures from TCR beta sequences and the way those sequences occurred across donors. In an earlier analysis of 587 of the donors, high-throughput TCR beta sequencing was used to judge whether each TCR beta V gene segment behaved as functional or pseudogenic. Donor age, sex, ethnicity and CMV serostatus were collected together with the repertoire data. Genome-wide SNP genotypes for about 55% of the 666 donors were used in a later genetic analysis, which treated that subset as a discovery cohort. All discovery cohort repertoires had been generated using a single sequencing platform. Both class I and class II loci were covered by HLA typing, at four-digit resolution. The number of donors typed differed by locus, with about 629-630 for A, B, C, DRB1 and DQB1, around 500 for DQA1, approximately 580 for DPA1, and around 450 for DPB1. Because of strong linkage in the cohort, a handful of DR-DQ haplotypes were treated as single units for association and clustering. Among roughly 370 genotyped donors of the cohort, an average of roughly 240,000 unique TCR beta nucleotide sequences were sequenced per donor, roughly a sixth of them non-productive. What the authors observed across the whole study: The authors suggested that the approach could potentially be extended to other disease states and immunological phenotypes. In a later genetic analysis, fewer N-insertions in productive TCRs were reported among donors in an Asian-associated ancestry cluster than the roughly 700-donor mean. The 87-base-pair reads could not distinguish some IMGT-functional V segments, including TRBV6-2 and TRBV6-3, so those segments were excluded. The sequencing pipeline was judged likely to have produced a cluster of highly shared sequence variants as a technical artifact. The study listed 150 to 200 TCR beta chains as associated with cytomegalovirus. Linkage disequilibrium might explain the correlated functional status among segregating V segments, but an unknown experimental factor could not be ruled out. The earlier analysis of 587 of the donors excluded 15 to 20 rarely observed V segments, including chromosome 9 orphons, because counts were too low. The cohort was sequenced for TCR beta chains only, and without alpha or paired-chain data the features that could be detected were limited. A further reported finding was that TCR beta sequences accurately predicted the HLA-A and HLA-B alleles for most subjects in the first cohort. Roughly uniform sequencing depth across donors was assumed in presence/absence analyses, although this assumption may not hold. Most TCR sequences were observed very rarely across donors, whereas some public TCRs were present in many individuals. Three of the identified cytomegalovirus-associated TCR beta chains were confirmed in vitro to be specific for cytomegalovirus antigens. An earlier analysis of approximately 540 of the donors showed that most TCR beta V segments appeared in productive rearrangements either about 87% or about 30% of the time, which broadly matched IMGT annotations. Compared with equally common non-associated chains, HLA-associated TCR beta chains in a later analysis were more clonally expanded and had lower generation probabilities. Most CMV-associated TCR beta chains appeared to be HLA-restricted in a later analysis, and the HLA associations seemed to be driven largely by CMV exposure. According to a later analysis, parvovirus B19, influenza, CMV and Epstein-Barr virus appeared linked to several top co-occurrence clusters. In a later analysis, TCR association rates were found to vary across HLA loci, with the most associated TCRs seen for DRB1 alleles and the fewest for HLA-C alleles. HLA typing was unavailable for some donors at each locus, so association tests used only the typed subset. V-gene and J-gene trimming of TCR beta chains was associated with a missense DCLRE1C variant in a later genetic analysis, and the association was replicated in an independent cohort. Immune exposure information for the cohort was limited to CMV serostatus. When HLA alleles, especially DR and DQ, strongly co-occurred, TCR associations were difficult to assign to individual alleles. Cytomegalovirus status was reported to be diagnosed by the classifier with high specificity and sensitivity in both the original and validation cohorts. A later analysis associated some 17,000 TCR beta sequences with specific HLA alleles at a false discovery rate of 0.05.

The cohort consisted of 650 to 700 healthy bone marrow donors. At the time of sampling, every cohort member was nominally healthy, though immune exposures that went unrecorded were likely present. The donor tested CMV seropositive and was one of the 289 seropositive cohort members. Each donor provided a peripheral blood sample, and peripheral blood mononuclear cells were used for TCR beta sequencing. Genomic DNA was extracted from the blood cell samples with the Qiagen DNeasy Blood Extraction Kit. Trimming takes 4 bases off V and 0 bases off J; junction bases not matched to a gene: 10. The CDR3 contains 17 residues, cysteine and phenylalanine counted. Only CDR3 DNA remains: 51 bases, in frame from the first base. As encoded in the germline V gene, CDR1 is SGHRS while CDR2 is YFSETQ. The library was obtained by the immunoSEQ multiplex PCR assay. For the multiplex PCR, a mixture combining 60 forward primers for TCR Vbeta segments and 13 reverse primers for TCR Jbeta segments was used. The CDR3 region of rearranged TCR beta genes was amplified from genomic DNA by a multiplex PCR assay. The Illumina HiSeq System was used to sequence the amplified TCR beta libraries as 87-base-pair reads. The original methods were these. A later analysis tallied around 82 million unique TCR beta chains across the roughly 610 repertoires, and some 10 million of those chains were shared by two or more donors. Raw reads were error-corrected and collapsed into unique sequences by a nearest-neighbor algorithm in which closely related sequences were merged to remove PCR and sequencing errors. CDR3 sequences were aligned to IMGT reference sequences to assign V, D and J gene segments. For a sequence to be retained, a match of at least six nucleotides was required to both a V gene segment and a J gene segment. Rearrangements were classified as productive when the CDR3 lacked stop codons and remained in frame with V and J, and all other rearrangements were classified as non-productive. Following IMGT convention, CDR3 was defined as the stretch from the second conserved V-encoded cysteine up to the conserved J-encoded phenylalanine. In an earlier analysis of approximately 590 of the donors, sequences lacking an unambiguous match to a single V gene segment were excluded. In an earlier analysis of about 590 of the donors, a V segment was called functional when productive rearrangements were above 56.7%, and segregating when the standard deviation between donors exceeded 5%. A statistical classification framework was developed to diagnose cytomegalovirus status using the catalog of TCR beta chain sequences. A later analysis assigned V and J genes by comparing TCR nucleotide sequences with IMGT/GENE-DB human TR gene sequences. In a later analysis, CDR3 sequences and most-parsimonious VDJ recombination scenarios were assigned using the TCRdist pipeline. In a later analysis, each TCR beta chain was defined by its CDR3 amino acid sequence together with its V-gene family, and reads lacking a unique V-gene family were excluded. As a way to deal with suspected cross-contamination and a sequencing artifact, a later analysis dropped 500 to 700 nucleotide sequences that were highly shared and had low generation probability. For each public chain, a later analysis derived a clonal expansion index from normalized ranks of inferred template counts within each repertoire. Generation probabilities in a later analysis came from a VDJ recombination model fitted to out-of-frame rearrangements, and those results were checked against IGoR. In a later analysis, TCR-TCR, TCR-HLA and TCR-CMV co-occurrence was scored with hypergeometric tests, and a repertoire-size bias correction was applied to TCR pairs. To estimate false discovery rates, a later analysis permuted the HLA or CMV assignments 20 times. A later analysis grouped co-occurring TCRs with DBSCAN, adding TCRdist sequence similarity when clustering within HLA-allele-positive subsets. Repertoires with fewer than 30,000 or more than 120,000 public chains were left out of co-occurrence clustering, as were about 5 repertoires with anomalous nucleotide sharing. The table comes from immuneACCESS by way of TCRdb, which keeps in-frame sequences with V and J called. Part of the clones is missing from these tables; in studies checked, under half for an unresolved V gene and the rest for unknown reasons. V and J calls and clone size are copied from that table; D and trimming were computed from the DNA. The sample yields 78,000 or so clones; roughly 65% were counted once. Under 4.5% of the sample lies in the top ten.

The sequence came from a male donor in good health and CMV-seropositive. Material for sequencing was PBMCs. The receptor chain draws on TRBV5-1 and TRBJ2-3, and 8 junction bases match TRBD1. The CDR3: CASSPGQGGFSTDTQYF. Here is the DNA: TGCGCCAGCAGCCCCGGACAGGGCGGGTTTAGCACAGATACGCAGTATTTT.